This T cell receptor beta chain was observed in a study of shared clonotypes between healthy human individuals. PCR replicates from unsorted PBMC used approximately 290 ng DNA, and this amount was approximately 30,000 T cell genomes. Original data processing: ImmunoSEQ junction-only sequences lacked quality scores, so their filtering differed. Sequencing used immunoSEQ multiplex PCR; TCRdb keeps in-frame clones, though not all of them. V, J and clone size derive from that table, while D and trimming were established from the DNA sequence. The profile shows about 560,000 clones, about 80% of them singletons. J gave up 8 bases and V 3 bases, and 13 bases lay outside the gene matches. This CDR3 comprises 16 residues. CDR1 and CDR2 (germline): SGHDT, YYEEEE. About this clone itself: Its antigen is as yet unknown.

Study-level points and caveats: Limited genetic and exposure-history diversity came from having few donors. Depth of sequencing was expected to influence donor clonotype sharing.

Sequencing used PBMCs. The clonotype comes from a woman between 40 and 55 years old in good health. Some clones in this sample may be carry-over from other donors' samples. The V gene is TRBV5-6, the J gene TRBJ1-2; TRBD1 aligns across 10 bases. The CDR3 spells CASSYGTGDGANGYTF. CDR3 coding DNA: TGTGCCAGCAGCTACGGGACAGGGGATGGGGCGAACGGCTACACCTTC.